These 3 T cell receptor beta chains originate from one sample sequenced in a study of T cells after yellow fever vaccination. TCRdb fed the 5' RACE reads into MiXCR, producing one record per CDR3 protein. The sample lists more than 450,000 distinct CDR3 sequences; just over 20% were seen once. The sample was PBMCs, taken roughly 20 days after the first yellow fever vaccination. These receptors originate from a man aged 18 to 35 who received the YFV17D yellow fever vaccine.

This clonotype has only a few counts. The chain is built from TRBV6-6 and TRBJ1-5, with D hard to call. Looked up from germline, CDR1 is MNHNY and CDR2 is SVGAGI (reference sequence). There are 12 residues in the CDR3. Trimming left V 2 bases short and J 6 bases short, with 5 bases between. CDR3 region: CASSYGSQPQHF. The CDR3 nucleotides read TGTGCCAGCAGTTACGGGAGTCAGCCCCAGCATTTT.

The chain links TRBV20-1 to TRBJ2-5, with 9 bases fitting TRBD2. Germline trimming cut 6 bases from V and 0 bases from J; bases unmatched to any gene: 8. CDR1 is DFQATT and CDR2 is SNEGSKA in the germline V gene (reference sequence). The CDR3 covers 15 residues. The CDR3 DNA follows: TGCAGTGCCCCCGGACTAGCGATGAACCAAGAGACCCAGTACTTC. Amino acids: CSAPGLAMNQETQYF.

V usage is TRBV27 and J usage is TRBJ1-2; 8 bases are a match to TRBD1. The V segment lost 3 bases and the J segment 5 bases; nucleotides outside the gene matches: 14. The CDR3 totals 17 residues. Germline CDR1 reads MNHEY; CDR2 reads SMNVEV (reference sequence). The CDR3 nucleotides read TGTGCCAGCAGTTTGACGGAGACCGGACAGGGAATTTATGGCTACACCTTC. Its protein product is CASSLTETGQGIYGYTF.